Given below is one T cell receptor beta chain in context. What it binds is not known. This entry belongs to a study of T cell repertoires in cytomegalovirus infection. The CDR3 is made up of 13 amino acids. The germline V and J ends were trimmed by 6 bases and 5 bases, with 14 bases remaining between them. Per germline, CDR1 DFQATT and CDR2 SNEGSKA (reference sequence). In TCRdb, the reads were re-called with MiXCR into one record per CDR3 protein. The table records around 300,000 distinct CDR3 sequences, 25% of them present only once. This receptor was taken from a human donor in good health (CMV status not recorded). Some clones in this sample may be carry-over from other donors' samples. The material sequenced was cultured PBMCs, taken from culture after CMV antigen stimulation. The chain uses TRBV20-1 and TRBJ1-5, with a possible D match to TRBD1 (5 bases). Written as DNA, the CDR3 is TGCAGTGCACTAGGGACGGAAGATCAGCCCCAGCATTTT. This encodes CSALGTEDQPQHF.